These T cell receptor beta chains were read from a single sample in a study of shared clonotypes between healthy human individuals. Clones were sequenced by immunoSEQ multiplex PCR, and TCRdb holds only the in-frame ones, with some missing. The data show about 1,500,000 clones, over 95% seen once. The sequenced sample consisted of naive CD4+ T cells sorted from blood. Receptors originate from a man aged 25 to 40 in good health. Both conserved end residues are part of each CDR3.

v_gene	j_gene	CDR3aa
TRBV19	TRBJ1-4	CASSQTGEANEKLFF
TRBV10-1	TRBJ2-1	CASSADSASNEQFF
TRBV18	TRBJ1-1	CASSPPGSVNTEAFF
TRBV9	TRBJ2-7	CASSGKSDRGVSEQYF
TRBV5-1	TRBJ2-5	CASSLAQRKETQYF
TRBV5-1	TRBJ2-6	CASSEQLATKSSGANVLTF
TRBV7-2	TRBJ1-5	CASSPGQYSNQPQHF
TRBV11-3	TRBJ2-1	CASSLRLAGGPYEQFF
TRBV7-2	TRBJ2-7	CASSPRVAGGWYEQYF
TRBV21-1	TRBJ2-7	CASSTTARTGGSYEQYF
TRBV6-1	TRBJ1-3	CASSERGTGNTIYF
TRBV6-1	TRBJ2-5	CASSGLGGLQETQYF
TRBV18	TRBJ2-5	CASSPSYQETQYF
TRBV5-1	TRBJ2-1	CASSRGLVSPYNEQFF
TRBV7-9	TRBJ2-1	CASSLGGAGVWNEQFF
TRBV18	TRBJ2-7	CASSLGAYEQYF